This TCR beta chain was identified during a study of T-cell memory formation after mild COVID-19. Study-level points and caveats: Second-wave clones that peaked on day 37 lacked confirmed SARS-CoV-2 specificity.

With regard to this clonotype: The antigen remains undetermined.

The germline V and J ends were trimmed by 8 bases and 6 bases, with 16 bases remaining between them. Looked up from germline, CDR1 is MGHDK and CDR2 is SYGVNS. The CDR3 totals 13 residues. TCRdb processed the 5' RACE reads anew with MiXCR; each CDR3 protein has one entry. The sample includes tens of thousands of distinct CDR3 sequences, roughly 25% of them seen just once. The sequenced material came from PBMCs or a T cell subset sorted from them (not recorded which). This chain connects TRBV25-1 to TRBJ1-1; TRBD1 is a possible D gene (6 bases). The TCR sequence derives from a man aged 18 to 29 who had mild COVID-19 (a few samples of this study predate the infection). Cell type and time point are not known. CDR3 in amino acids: CASGPTGRAEAFF. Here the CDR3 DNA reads TGTGCCAGCGGTCCTACAGGGCGGGCTGAAGCTTTCTTT.